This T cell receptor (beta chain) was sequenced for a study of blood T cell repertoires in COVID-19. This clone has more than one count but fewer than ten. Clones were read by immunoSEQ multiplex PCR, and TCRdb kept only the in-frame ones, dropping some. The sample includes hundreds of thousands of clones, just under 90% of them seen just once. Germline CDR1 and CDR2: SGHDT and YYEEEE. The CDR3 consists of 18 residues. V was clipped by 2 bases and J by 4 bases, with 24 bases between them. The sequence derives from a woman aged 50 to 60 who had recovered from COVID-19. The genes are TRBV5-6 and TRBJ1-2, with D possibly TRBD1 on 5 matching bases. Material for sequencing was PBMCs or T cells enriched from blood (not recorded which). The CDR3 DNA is TGTGCCAGCAGCTTTCGAATACGTTATCAGGGAAGGGTCTATGGCTACACCTTC. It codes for CASSFRIRYQGRVYGYTF.